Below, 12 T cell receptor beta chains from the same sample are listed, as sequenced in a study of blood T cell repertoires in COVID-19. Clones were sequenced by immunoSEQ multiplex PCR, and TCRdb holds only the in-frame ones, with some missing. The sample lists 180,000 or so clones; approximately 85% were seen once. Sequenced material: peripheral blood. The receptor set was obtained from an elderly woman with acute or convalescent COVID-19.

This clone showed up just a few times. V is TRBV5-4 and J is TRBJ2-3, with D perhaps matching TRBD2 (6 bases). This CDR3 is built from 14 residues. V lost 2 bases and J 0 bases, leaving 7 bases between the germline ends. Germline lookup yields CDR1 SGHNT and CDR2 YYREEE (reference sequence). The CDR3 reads CASSLGGSTDTQYF. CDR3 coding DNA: TGTGCCAGCAGCTTAGGAGGGAGCACAGATACGCAGTATTTT. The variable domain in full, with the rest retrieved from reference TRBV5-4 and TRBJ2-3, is ETGVTQSPTHLIKTRGQQVTLRCSSQSGHNTVSWYQQALGQGPQFIFQYYREEENGRGNFPPRFSGLQFPNYSSELNVNALELDDSALYLCASSLGGSTDTQYFGPGTRLTVL.

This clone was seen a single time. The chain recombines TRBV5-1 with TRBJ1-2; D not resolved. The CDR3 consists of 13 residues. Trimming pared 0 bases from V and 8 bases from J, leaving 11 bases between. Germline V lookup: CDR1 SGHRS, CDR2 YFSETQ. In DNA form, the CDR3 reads TGCGCCAGCAGCTTGGAGGGCGGGAACGGCTACACCTTC. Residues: CASSLEGGNGYTF.

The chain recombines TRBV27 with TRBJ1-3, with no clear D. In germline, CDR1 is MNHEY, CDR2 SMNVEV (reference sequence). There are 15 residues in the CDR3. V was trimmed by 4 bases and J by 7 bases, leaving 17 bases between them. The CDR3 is CASSSARETWNTIYF. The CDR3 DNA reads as TGTGCCAGCAGTTCCGCGCGGGAAACCTGGAACACCATATATTTT.

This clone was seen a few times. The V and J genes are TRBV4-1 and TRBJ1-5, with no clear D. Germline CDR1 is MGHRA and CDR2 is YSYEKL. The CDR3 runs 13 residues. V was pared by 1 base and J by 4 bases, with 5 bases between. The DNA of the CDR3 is TGCGCCAGCAGCCAAGCGCGGAATCAGCCCCAGCATTTT. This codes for CASSQARNQPQHF.

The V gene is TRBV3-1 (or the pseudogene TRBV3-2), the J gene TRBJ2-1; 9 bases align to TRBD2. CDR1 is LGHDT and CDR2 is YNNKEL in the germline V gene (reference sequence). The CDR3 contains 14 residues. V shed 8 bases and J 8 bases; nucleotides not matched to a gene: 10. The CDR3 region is CASAPGGGRDEQFF. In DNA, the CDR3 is TGTGCCAGCGCCCCGGGGGGCGGGAGGGATGAGCAGTTCTTC.

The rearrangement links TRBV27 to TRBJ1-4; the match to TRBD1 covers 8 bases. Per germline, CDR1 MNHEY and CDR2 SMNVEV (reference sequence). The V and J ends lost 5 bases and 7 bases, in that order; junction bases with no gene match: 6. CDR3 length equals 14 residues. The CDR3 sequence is CASSPGTGPEKLFF. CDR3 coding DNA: TGTGCCAGCAGTCCGGGGACAGGCCCTGAAAAACTGTTTTTT.

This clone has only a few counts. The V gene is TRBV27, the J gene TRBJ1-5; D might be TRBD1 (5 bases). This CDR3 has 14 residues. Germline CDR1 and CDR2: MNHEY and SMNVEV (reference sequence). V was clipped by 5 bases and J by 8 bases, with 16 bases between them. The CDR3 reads CASSPSLGREPQHF. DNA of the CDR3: TGTGCCAGCAGTCCCTCGTTGGGGCGAGAGCCCCAGCATTTT.

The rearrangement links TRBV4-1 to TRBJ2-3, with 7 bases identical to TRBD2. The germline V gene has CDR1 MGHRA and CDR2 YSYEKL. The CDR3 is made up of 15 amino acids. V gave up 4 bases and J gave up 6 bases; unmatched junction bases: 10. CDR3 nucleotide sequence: TGCGCCAGCAGCCCCCAGGCGGGGCGGGGGGATACGCAGTATTTT. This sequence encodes CASSPQAGRGDTQYF.

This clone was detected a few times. CDR3 sequence reads: CASSSWQGARGYTF. The CDR3, as DNA: TGCGCCAGCAGCTCCTGGCAGGGGGCCAGAGGCTACACCTTC. The V gene is TRBV5-1, the J gene TRBJ1-2, with 8 bases lining up with TRBD1. In germline, CDR1 is SGHRS, CDR2 YFSETQ. V shed 3 bases and J 8 bases; nucleotides not matched to a gene: 9. The CDR3 runs to 14 residues.

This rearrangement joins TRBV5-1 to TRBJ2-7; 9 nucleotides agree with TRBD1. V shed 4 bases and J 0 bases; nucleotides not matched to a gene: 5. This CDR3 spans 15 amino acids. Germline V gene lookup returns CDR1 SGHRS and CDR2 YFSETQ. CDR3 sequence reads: CASSPTGGSSYEQYF. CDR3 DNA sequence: TGCGCCAGCAGCCCGACAGGGGGGAGCTCCTACGAGCAGTACTTC.

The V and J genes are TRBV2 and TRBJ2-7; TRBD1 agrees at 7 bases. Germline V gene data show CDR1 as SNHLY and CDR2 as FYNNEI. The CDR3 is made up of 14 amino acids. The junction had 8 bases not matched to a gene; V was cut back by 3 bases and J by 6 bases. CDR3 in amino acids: CASSEVAGGGEQYF. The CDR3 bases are TGTGCCAGCAGTGAGGTGGCAGGGGGTGGCGAGCAGTACTTC.

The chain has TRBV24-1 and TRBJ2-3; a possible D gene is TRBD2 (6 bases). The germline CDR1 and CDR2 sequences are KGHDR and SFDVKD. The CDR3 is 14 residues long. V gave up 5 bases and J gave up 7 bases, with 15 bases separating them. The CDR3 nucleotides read TGTGCCACCAGTGGAGGGCCTGGGAGGAATACGCAGTATTTT. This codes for CATSGGPGRNTQYF.